The 11 T cell receptor beta chains reported below all come from one sample, sequenced in a study of naive and memory T cell subsets (dated by TCRdb to the late 2010s). The paper as a whole reports these results and caveats: A few larger clonotypes were present in naive repertoires, especially CD8 naive repertoires, and these clonotypes were possibly memory cells re-expressing CD45RA.

Library preparation was by UMI-ligation and nested PCR. The sequencer listed for this sample is Illumina MiSeq. The beta constant-region primer was an equimolar mix of two oligonucleotides covering both TRBC1 and TRBC2. Four rounds of PCR were used to amplify ligated cDNA, with nested alpha and beta constant-region primers being used together with the SP2 primer. Through fastp at Q25 and MiXCR, TCRdb rebuilt clones from the public reads, retaining in-frame beta chains. Rows merge per CDR3 protein into single entries with the most common DNA and genes. Counted in this sample were 120,000 to 150,000 distinct CDR3 sequences; about 20% of them appeared once. The biggest ten clones account for around 0.11% of the sample. Their recognized antigens are unknown. Sample: naive CD4+ T cells from blood. Sample cell subset or site, as interpreted from the label and publication: naive T cells, CD45RA high CD27+. The origin of the receptors is a human donor in good health.

The chain employs TRBV4-3 and TRBJ2-7; a possible D gene is TRBD1 (6 bases). Germline CDR1 and CDR2: LGHNA and YSLEER. The CDR3 extends over 15 amino acids. Trimming took off 0 bases at V and 4 bases at J, with 13 bases between the two ends. CDR3 sequence: CASSQEGRGGYEQYF. Here the CDR3 DNA reads TGCGCCAGCAGCCAAGAAGGCAGGGGTGGGTACGAGCAGTACTTC.

This clonotype was detected a few times. V is TRBV20-1 and J is TRBJ2-3; D gene unclear. V was pared by 6 bases and J by 3 bases, with 7 bases between. The CDR3 consists of 11 residues. Germline lookup yields CDR1 DFQATT and CDR2 SNEGSKA (reference sequence). Written as DNA, the CDR3 is TGCAGTGCCGAAAAAACAGATACGCAGTATTTT. Amino acids: CSAEKTDTQYF.

In this sample, this clonotype turned up a few times. J is TRBJ2-3 and V is TRBV29-1; 8 bases are shared with TRBD2. J lost 2 bases, V lost 6 bases, and 4 bases had no gene match. This CDR3 comprises 13 residues. Germline CDR1 SQVTM, CDR2 ANQGSEA. The DNA of the CDR3 is TGCAGCGTCAGTAGCGGGACCACAGATACGCAGTATTTT. Protein product: CSVSSGTTDTQYF.

This clonotype was observed at least ten times. The V gene is TRBV29-1, the J gene TRBJ2-5; 8 bases match TRBD1. Germline V gene sequence: CDR1 SQVTM, CDR2 ANQGSEA. V shed 6 bases, J shed 5 bases, and the junction held 11 bases outside the gene matches. The CDR3 has 14 residues. In nucleotides, the CDR3 is TGCAGCGTCTCCATGGGGAACAGGGGGGAGACCCAGTACTTC. This codes for CSVSMGNRGETQYF. The full variable domain, rest sourced from reference TRBV29-1 and TRBJ2-5, is SAVISQKPSRDICQRGTSLTIQCQVDSQVTMMFWYRQQPGQSLTLIATANQGSEATYESGFVIDKFPISRPNLTFSTLTVSNMSPEDSSIYLCSVSMGNRGETQYFGPGTRLLVL.

The V call is TRBV5-1, the J call TRBJ2-3; D gene ambiguous. Trimming pared 0 bases from V and 3 bases from J, leaving 14 bases between. Germline V CDR1 and CDR2: SGHRS, YFSETQ. The CDR3 totals 16 residues. The CDR3 loop is CASSLVSSGGTDTQYF. In DNA form, the CDR3 reads TGCGCCAGCAGCTTGGTGTCATCCGGCGGTACAGATACGCAGTATTTT.

The gene calls are TRBV3-1 and TRBJ2-7, with 8 bases identical to TRBD2. Germline CDR1 reads LGHDT; CDR2 reads YNNKEL (reference sequence). The CDR3 length is 16 residues. After removal of 2 bases from V and 2 bases from J, the junction contained 8 bases not matched to a gene. The CDR3 loop reads CASSQSSGLGAYEQYF. The CDR3 DNA reads TGTGCCAGCAGCCAATCCTCGGGACTAGGGGCCTACGAGCAGTACTTC.

CDR3 DNA sequence: TGTGCCAGCACCGGCCTGATAGGGACTGAAGCTTTCTTT. Translated, it gives CASTGLIGTEAFF. The J gene is TRBJ1-1, the V gene TRBV6-5; no firm D call. Between the trimmed V and J ends, which lost 7 bases and 5 bases, there was a span of 14 bases. CDR3 length: 13 amino acids. The V gene's germline CDR1 is MNHEY and CDR2 SVGAGI.

In this sample, this clonotype turned up a few times. The chain uses TRBV6-2 or TRBV6-3 and TRBJ2-7; D gene uncertain. With 7 bases removed from V and 3 bases from J, the gap between germline ends came to 19 bases. Germline CDR1 MNHEY, CDR2 SVGEGT. The CDR3 is made up of 15 amino acids. This CDR3 is CASNSLSLPLYEQYF. CDR3 DNA: TGTGCCAGCAATTCCCTCAGCCTACCGCTCTACGAGCAGTACTTC.

The chain uses TRBV7-2 and TRBJ2-7, with 10 bases identical to TRBD2. V was clipped by 5 bases and J by 3 bases; unmatched bases: 10. The CDR3 is 16 residues long. The germline V gene encodes CDR1 SGHTA and CDR2 FQGNSA. CDR3 loop: CASSPPGAGGSYEQYF. CDR3 nucleotide sequence: TGTGCCAGCAGCCCACCTGGAGCGGGAGGGAGCTACGAGCAGTACTTC.

The chain uses TRBV28 and TRBJ1-6; D uncertain. The CDR3 sequence is 14 residues long. Germline V gives CDR1 MDHEN, CDR2 SYDVKM. The germline V and J ends were trimmed by 1 base and 7 bases, with 8 bases remaining between them. Written as DNA, the CDR3 is TGTGCCAGCAGTTTATTAACTGAGAATTCACCCCTCCACTTT. This translates into CASSLLTENSPLHF. The full variable domain, rest sourced from reference TRBV28 and TRBJ1-6, is DVKVTQSSRYLVKRTGEKVFLECVQDMDHENMFWYRQDPGLGLRLIYFSYDVKMKEKGDIPEGYSVSREKKERFSLILESASTNQTSMYLCASSLLTENSPLHFGNGTRLTVT.

This clonotype was seen a handful of times. The chain has TRBV28 and TRBJ1-6; D remains ambiguous. The ends were cut back, 8 bases at V and 11 bases at J, with 16 bases in the middle. Looked up from germline, CDR1 is MDHEN and CDR2 is SYDVKM. This CDR3 is built from 13 residues. CDR3 region: CASWDRRDPPLHF. As DNA, the CDR3 is TGTGCCAGCTGGGATAGGCGAGACCCACCCCTCCACTTT.